This T cell receptor (beta chain) was retrieved from a study of blood T cell repertoires in COVID-19 (dated by TCRdb to the early 2020s). Broadly, across the study: The collaborator samples originated in the United States, Italy and Spain and spanned the acute and convalescent phases of COVID-19. The prospective study material was composed of cDNA or gDNA derived from T cells, B-cell-depleted T cells, or PBMCs. The dataset comprised deeply sampled blood TCRbeta repertoires from subjects exposed to, actively infected with, or recovered from COVID-19. The repertoires were released in a freely available public database meant as a resource for research on the immune response to SARS-CoV-2. The samples were drawn from the first 160 participants of the ongoing ImmuneRACE study and from 1,254 subjects provided by 6 global collaborators. Nearly every sample came with metadata listing a de-identified subject ID, COVID-19 status, age in years and sex. HLA class I and class II types, where available, came from metadata supplied by the sample provider rather than from assay-based typing. Broad study findings and their caveats: The quantity of clinical and demographic metadata differed by source and by participant and was supplied without curation.

The collaborating institutions used their own protocols to collect whole blood in K2EDTA tubes. Collaborator samples were shipped for TCRbeta analysis as frozen whole blood, isolated PBMCs, or DNA extracted from either sample type. Turning to this clone: The antigen this receptor binds is unknown. No base quality values were provided; no much bigger clone lies one nucleotide off.

Its CDR3 holds 15 amino acids, cysteine through phenylalanine. Only the CDR3 region is kept as DNA, spanning 45 bases read in frame from base 1. CDR1 MGHRA and CDR2 YSYEKL were looked up in the germline V gene. For this chain, trimming is 5 bases at the V end and 4 bases at the J end, and the number of junction bases without a gene match is 9. TCRbeta CDR3 regions were amplified from genomic DNA using the immunoSEQ Assay, a bias-controlled multiplex PCR. Turning to the authors' computational methods: The number of nucleated cells in each sample was estimated from the amplification of reference gene primers within the assay. To quantify the absolute abundance of each unique TCRbeta CDR3 rearrangement, sequence reads were collapsed and filtered. For each sample, productive Simpson clonality was calculated as the square root of Simpson's diversity index over productive rearrangements. The table comes from immuneACCESS by way of TCRdb, which keeps in-frame sequences with V and J called. Part of the clones is missing from these tables; in studies checked, under half for an unresolved V gene and the rest for unknown reasons. The D gene and trimming were derived from the DNA, and the V and J assignments and clone size from that table. This sample comprises under 350,000 clones, approximately 90% of them detected only once. The ten largest clones add up to 4.6% of the sample.

The clonotype comes from a man aged 40-50 years with acute or convalescent COVID-19. Specimen: peripheral blood. This chain joins TRBV4-1 to TRBJ1-2; 8 bases in the middle match TRBD1. For the CDR3, the sequence is CASSLGQDRSYGYTF. The bases read TGCGCCAGCAGCTTGGGACAGGACCGCTCCTATGGCTACACCTTC.